A single sample gave rise to the 11 T cell receptor beta chains below, sequenced in a study of OX40 agonist ivuxolimab in advanced cancers. The repertoire was sequenced with immunoSEQ multiplex PCR; TCRdb's copy has only in-frame clones and lacks some. The sample lists about 83,000 clones, nearly 90% seen once, with 0.65% to 0.9% in the top ten. The sequences come from CD4+ or CD8+ T cells sorted from blood, collected in a trial of the OX40 agonist ivuxolimab. The receptors come from an adult with an advanced solid tumor such as melanoma, head and neck, liver or kidney cancer.

This sequence joins TRBV19 and TRBJ1-2; TRBD1 aligns across 8 bases. The CDR3 spans 17 residues. The V gene end was trimmed by 5 bases and the J gene end by 8 bases; junction bases not matched to a gene: 19. CDR1 and CDR2 (germline): LNHDA, SQIVND (reference sequence). The CDR3, as DNA: TGTGCCAGTAGTGTAATCAGGGCTGGGACAGGCACCTGGGGCTACACCTTC. It yields the protein CASSVIRAGTGTWGYTF.

The rearrangement joins TRBV18 to TRBJ2-2; TRBD1 aligns across 8 bases. After removal of 1 base from V and 2 bases from J, the junction contained 3 bases not matched to a gene. Germline V gene sequence: CDR1 KGHSH, CDR2 LQKENI. CDR3 length equals 16 residues. In DNA, the CDR3 is TGTGCCAGCTCACCACTCGACAGGGGAAACACCGGGGAGCTGTTTTTT. It yields the protein CASSPLDRGNTGELFF.

This clone was seen a handful of times. The chain uses TRBV6-6 and TRBJ2-2, with TRBD2 matching 13 bases. This CDR3 is 14 amino acids long. CDR1 and CDR2 (germline): MNHNY, SVGAGI (reference sequence). After removal of 8 bases from V and 6 bases from J, the junction contained 3 bases not matched to a gene. In DNA form, the CDR3 reads TGTGCCAGCCTAACTAGCGGGAGGGCCGGGGAGCTGTTTTTT. This codes for CASLTSGRAGELFF.

This clone was counted once. The rearrangement links TRBV28 to TRBJ1-1; D is possibly TRBD1 (6 bases). Germline CDR1 MDHEN, CDR2 SYDVKM. With 3 bases removed from V and 4 bases from J, the gap between germline ends came to 12 bases. The CDR3 covers 14 residues. In nucleotides, the CDR3 is TGTGCCAGCAGTTTTCAGGGGCGGGTCACTGAAGCTTTCTTT. Its protein is CASSFQGRVTEAFF.

The chain joins TRBV5-4 to TRBJ2-1, with D perhaps matching TRBD1 (7 bases). V was cut by 2 bases and J by 7 bases, with 13 bases left in between. The length of the CDR3 is 14 residues. Germline V gives CDR1 SGHNT, CDR2 YYREEE (reference sequence). Here the CDR3 DNA reads TGTGCCAGCAGCTTCCGCGGGACAGTTAATGAGCAGTTCTTC. This codes for CASSFRGTVNEQFF.

This chain links TRBV29-1 with TRBJ2-7; D unresolved. V was shortened by 0 bases and J by 1 base, with 16 bases between the two germline ends. The CDR3 totals 16 residues. Germline assignment: CDR1 SQVTM and CDR2 ANQGSEA. CDR3: CSVEDSHGGFSYEQYF. The CDR3 nucleotides read TGCAGCGTTGAAGATTCTCATGGCGGCTTTTCCTACGAGCAGTACTTC.

This chain uses TRBV9 with TRBJ2-3, with 9 positions matching TRBD2. Germline trimming cut 0 bases from V and 0 bases from J; bases unmatched to any gene: 5. The CDR3 is 17 amino acids. From germline, CDR1 is SGDLS and CDR2 YYNGEE. CDR3 region: CASSVGIAGDSTDTQYF. For the CDR3, the DNA is TGTGCCAGCAGCGTAGGAATAGCGGGAGATAGCACAGATACGCAGTATTTT.

This rearrangement joins TRBV7-2 to TRBJ1-1; D might be TRBD1 (5 bases). The CDR3 spans 15 residues. The V gene's germline CDR1 is SGHTA and CDR2 FQGNSA. The V end was cut by 1 base, the J end by 8 bases, with 17 bases between. The CDR3 sequence: CASSLDSPGLGEAFF. The CDR3 DNA sequence: TGTGCCAGCAGCTTAGATTCCCCGGGACTGGGCGAAGCTTTCTTT.

This clone was seen once. J is TRBJ1-1 and V is TRBV7-2, with D tentatively TRBD1 (5 bases). Germline V lookup: CDR1 SGHTA, CDR2 FQGNSA. V lost 6 bases, J lost 4 bases, and 15 bases lay in between. CDR3 length equals 14 residues. CDR3 loop: CASRLNTGGTEAFF. The CDR3 region has the DNA TGTGCCAGCAGACTAAACACCGGGGGCACTGAAGCTTTCTTT.

In this sample, this clone turned up once. The chain uses TRBV6-1 and TRBJ1-5; D may be TRBD1 (5 bases). The V end was cut by 6 bases, the J end by 3 bases, with 9 bases between. Germline values: CDR1 MNHNS, CDR2 SASEGT. There are 13 residues in the CDR3. The CDR3 DNA is TGTGCCAGCAGGGCCGGGACCAATCAGCCCCAGCATTTT. It translates to CASRAGTNQPQHF.

This chain joins TRBV27 and TRBJ2-2; 10 positions agree with TRBD2. V shed 3 bases and J 3 bases; nucleotides not matched to a gene: 10. The CDR3 sequence is 18 residues long. Per the germline V gene, CDR1 is MNHEY and CDR2 is SMNVEV (reference sequence). This CDR3 reads CASSFPPLAGVDTGELFF. In nucleotides, the CDR3 is TGTGCCAGCAGTTTCCCCCCCCTAGCGGGAGTAGACACCGGGGAGCTGTTTTTT.